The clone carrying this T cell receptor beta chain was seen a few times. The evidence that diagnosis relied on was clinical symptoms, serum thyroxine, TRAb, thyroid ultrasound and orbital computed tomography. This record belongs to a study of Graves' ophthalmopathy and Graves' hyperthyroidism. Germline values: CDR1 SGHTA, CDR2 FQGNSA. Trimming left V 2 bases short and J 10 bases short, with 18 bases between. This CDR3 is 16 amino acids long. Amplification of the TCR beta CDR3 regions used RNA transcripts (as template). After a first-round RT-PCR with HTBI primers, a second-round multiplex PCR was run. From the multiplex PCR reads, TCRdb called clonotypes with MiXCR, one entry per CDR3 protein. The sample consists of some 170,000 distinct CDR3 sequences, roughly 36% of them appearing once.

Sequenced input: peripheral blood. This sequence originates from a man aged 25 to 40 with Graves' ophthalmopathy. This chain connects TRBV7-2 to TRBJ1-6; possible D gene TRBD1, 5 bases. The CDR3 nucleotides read TGTGCCAGCAGCTTACGGTCCGCCGGGGACGGCTCACCCCTCCACTTT. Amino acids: CASSLRSAGDGSPLHF. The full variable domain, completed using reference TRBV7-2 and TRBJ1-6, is GAGVSQSPSNKVTEKGKDVELRCDPISGHTALYWYRQSLGQGLEFLIYFQGNSAPDKSGLPSDRFSAERTGGSVSTLTIQRTQQEDSAVYLCASSLRSAGDGSPLHFGNGTRLTVT.